Listed below are T cell receptor beta chains from one sample, sequenced in a study of Ad26.COV2.S vaccination and SARS-CoV-2 variants. Sequencing used immunoSEQ multiplex PCR; TCRdb keeps in-frame clones, though not all of them. In the table there are hundreds of thousands of clones, around 90% of which are singletons. Sequencing was performed on peripheral blood, taken in a trial of Ad26.COV2.S vaccine versus placebo. These receptors came from a person aged 18-60 years who received the Ad26.COV2.S COVID-19 vaccine or a placebo. CDR3s include the opening cysteine and the closing phenylalanine or tryptophan. A D gene is named only where the DNA matches it firmly. Some rows mark clone size as missing; the rest say once, few, many or name a class of expanded clone.

>NA|TRBJ1-6|TRBV5-1|NA
CASSLESGTTYSPLHF
TGCGCCAGCAGCTTGGAATCTGGGACAACCTATTCACCCCTCCACTTT
>NA|TRBJ2-5|TRBV3-1/TRBV3-2|NA
CASSLNGGGRETQYF
TGTGCCAGCAGTTTGAACGGGGGAGGACGGGAGACCCAGTACTTC
>NA|TRBJ1-2|TRBV5-4|NA
CASSLVRTASNYGYTF
TGTGCCAGCAGCTTGGTAAGGACGGCTTCTAACTATGGCTACACCTTC
>NA|TRBJ2-7|TRBV7-2|NA
CASSPRGGSYEQYF
TGTGCCAGCAGCCCACGTGGGGGAAGCTACGAGCAGTACTTC
>NA|TRBJ2-7|TRBV7-2|TRBD2
CASSLVVAAGGPYEQYF
TGTGCCAGCAGCTTAGTAGTTGCGGCGGGAGGGCCCTACGAGCAGTACTTC
>NA|TRBJ1-1|TRBV29-1|NA
CSVEGQMNTEAFF
TGCAGCGTTGAAGGGCAGATGAACACTGAAGCTTTCTTT
>NA|TRBJ1-1|TRBV7-2|NA
CASSLDMGRKNTEAFF
TGTGCCAGCAGCTTAGACATGGGCAGGAAGAACACTGAAGCTTTCTTT
>once|TRBJ2-3|TRBV29-1|TRBD2
CSVAPFAGVGDTQYF
TGCAGCGTGGCCCCATTTGCGGGAGTAGGGGATACGCAGTATTTT
>NA|TRBJ1-4|TRBV6-6|TRBD1
CASSYGAPDRDEKLFF
TGTGCCAGCAGTTATGGGGCCCCAGACAGGGATGAAAAACTGTTTTTT
>NA|TRBJ2-6|TRBV19|NA
CASTQLPNSGANVLTF
TGTGCCAGTACCCAGCTACCAAACTCTGGGGCCAACGTCCTGACTTTC
>NA|TRBJ1-4|TRBV6-5|TRBD1
CASSRMGQGNEKLFF
TGTGCCAGCAGCCGAATGGGACAGGGAAATGAAAAACTGTTTTTT
>NA|TRBJ2-3|TRBV6-6|NA
CASSQPGLVRDTQYF
TGTGCCAGCAGCCAGCCGGGATTAGTACGCGATACGCAGTATTTT
>NA|TRBJ1-3|TRBV7-2|NA
CASSQGTSGNTIYF
TGTGCCAGCAGCCAAGGGACGTCCGGAAACACCATATATTTT
>NA|TRBJ2-1|TRBV20-1|NA
CSASKSWFSGSSYNEQFF
TGCAGTGCTAGTAAATCTTGGTTTTCAGGGAGCTCCTACAATGAGCAGTTCTTC
>few|TRBJ1-4|TRBV6-5|NA
CAVGRGEKLFF
TGTGCCGTCGGGAGAGGTGAAAAACTGTTTTTT
>NA|TRBJ1-4|TRBV7-9|TRBD1
CASIRTGVNEKLFF
TGTGCCAGCATCCGGACAGGGGTCAACGAAAAACTGTTTTTT
>NA|TRBJ2-1|TRBV6-2/TRBV6-3|NA
CASSYVYNEQFF
TGTGCCAGCAGTTACGTATACAATGAGCAGTTCTTC
>NA|TRBJ2-2|TRBV11-2|TRBD2
CASSFTTSGRAGELFF
TGTGCCAGCAGCTTCACGACTAGCGGGAGGGCCGGGGAGCTGTTTTTT
>NA|TRBJ1-5|TRBV6-2/TRBV6-3|NA
CASSYGGFYQPQHF
TGTGCCAGCAGTTATGGGGGGTTTTATCAGCCCCAGCATTTT
>NA|TRBJ2-7|TRBV6-5|TRBD1
CASSFGGQGANEQYF
TGTGCCAGCAGTTTTGGGGGACAGGGGGCCAACGAGCAGTACTTC
>NA|TRBJ2-1|TRBV11-2|TRBD2
CASSQGLAGWEQFF
TGTGCCAGCAGCCAAGGACTAGCGGGATGGGAGCAGTTCTTC
>NA|TRBJ2-1|TRBV3-1/TRBV3-2|NA
CASSQPGDYNEQFF
TGTGCCAGCAGCCAACCGGGGGACTACAATGAGCAGTTCTTC
>NA|TRBJ1-3|TRBV18|TRBD1
CASSPGYGQGAGNTIYF
TGTGCCAGCTCACCAGGCTACGGACAGGGGGCCGGAAACACCATATATTTT
>NA|TRBJ1-2|TRBV6-2/TRBV6-3|NA
CASSPRTEYGYTF
TGTGCCAGCAGTCCACGCACAGAGTATGGCTACACCTTC
>NA|TRBJ2-7|TRBV27|TRBD1
CASRSGTGSYEQYF
TGTGCCAGCAGATCCGGGACAGGGTCCTACGAGCAGTACTTC
>NA|TRBJ2-1|TRBV7-3|TRBD2
CASSSRTSGGNEQFF
TGTGCCAGCAGCTCCCGGACTAGCGGGGGCAATGAGCAGTTCTTC
>NA|TRBJ2-5|TRBV30|NA
CAWSWGGETQYF
TGTGCCTGGAGTTGGGGAGGCGAGACCCAGTACTTC
>NA|TRBJ1-3|TRBV7-2|NA
CASSPAISGNTIYF
TGTGCCAGCAGCCCAGCCATCTCTGGAAACACCATATATTTT